This TCR beta chain is from a study of early T cells in non-severe SARS-CoV-2 infection. TCRdb independently ran MiXCR on the 5' RACE reads; one entry per CDR3 protein. The repertoire includes 63,000 or so distinct CDR3 sequences, roughly 10% of them detected once, and more than 5.5% sits in the top ten. V gave up 1 base and J gave up 3 bases; unmatched junction bases: 5. The CDR3 has 15 amino acids. The V call is TRBV12-3 or TRBV12-4, the J call TRBJ2-7, with 8 bases identical to TRBD1. The specimen sequenced was whole blood. This TCR was recovered from an adult who was a healthcare worker with PCR-confirmed SARS-CoV-2 infection or an uninfected control (not recorded which). The CDR3 is CASSLGQDRVYEQYF. For the CDR3, the DNA is TGTGCCAGCAGTTTAGGACAGGACAGGGTCTACGAGCAGTACTTC.